Listed below are T cell receptor beta chains from one sample, sequenced in a study of blood T cell repertoires in COVID-19. Method: immunoSEQ multiplex PCR; TCRdb's copy keeps in-frame clones and lacks some. The table includes around 250,000 clones, just under 90% detected once. The sequenced sample was PBMCs or T cells enriched from blood (not recorded which). The receptors come from a man in his forties or fifties who had been exposed to COVID-19. The CDR3 runs from the conserved cysteine through the conserved F or W. A D gene is named only where the DNA matches it firmly. Clone sizes are given selectively: once, few, many, or a class where the clone is expanded.

>TRBJ2-6|TRBD1|16|TRBV18|-
TGTGCCAGCTCAAGATTCCAGGGGGTAGAGGCCAACGTCCTGACTTTC
CASSRFQGVEANVLTF
>TRBJ2-5|-|14|TRBV6-5|-
TGTGCCAGCAGTTCCTCAGTGTCCGGGGAGACCCAGTACTTC
CASSSSVSGETQYF
>TRBJ1-6|-|14|TRBV7-9|-
TGTGCCAGCAGCTTTCAGGGAGGAGGTTCACCCCTCCACTTT
CASSFQGGGSPLHF
>TRBJ1-2|TRBD1|14|TRBV5-1|-
TGCGCCAGCAGCTCGACAGGGGGCCCTCCCGGCTACACCTTC
CASSSTGGPPGYTF
>TRBJ1-2|TRBD1|15|TRBV5-4|-
TGTGCCAGCACCACGGACAGGGCTCTAGATTATGGCTACACCTTC
CASTTDRALDYGYTF
>TRBJ1-5|-|13|TRBV2|-
TGTGCCAGCAGTGAATCTTACAATCAGCCCCAGCATTTT
CASSESYNQPQHF
>TRBJ2-7|-|13|TRBV12-3/TRBV12-4|-
TGTGCCAGCAGTTTTCCAGGGACCTACGAGCAGTACTTC
CASSFPGTYEQYF
>TRBJ1-1|-|13|TRBV12-3/TRBV12-4|-
TGTGCCAGCAGTTTACAGATGAACACTGAAGCTTTCTTT
CASSLQMNTEAFF
>TRBJ1-5|TRBD1|14|TRBV5-1|-
TGCGCCAGCAGCTGGGGGACAGGCGATCAGCCCCAGCATTTT
CASSWGTGDQPQHF
>TRBJ2-3|-|14|TRBV6-5|-
TGTGCCAGCAGTTACTCGAGTTGGACAGATACGCAGTATTTT
CASSYSSWTDTQYF
>TRBJ2-2|-|11|TRBV20-1|-
TGCGGGACAACGAACACCGGGGAGCTGTTTTTT
CGTTNTGELFF
>TRBJ2-6|-|13|TRBV12-3/TRBV12-4|-
TGTGCCAGCAGTCTCTCTGGGGCCAACGTCCTGACTTTC
CASSLSGANVLTF
>TRBJ1-1|-|12|TRBV5-1|-
TGCGCCAGCAGCTTGGCGGGGGAGGGGGCTTTCTTT
CASSLAGEGAFF
>TRBJ2-2|TRBD1|16|TRBV18|-
TGTGCCAGCTCACCACTCAACAGGGGGAACACCGGGGAGCTGTTTTTT
CASSPLNRGNTGELFF
>TRBJ1-1|TRBD1|13|TRBV29-1|once
TGCAGCGTGCTGGGACAGTTGAACACTGAAGCTTTCTTT
CSVLGQLNTEAFF
>TRBJ2-3|TRBD2|16|TRBV5-1|-
TGCGCCAGCAGCCTCACCTTAGCGGGACGCACAGATACGCAGTATTTT
CASSLTLAGRTDTQYF
>TRBJ1-2|-|17|TRBV4-1|-
TGCGCCAGCAGCCAAAAAGGGATAAGGGGGAGTTCGGGTGGCTACACCTTC
CASSQKGIRGSSGGYTF
>TRBJ1-2|-|11|TRBV29-1|-
TGCACCGCGACAGATAACTATGGCTACACCTTC
CTATDNYGYTF
>TRBJ2-1|TRBD1|16|TRBV6-5|-
TGTGCCAGCAGTTACTTAAAGGCGACAGGGTTTACTGAGCAGTTCTTC
CASSYLKATGFTEQFF
>TRBJ1-2|TRBD1|12|TRBV25-1|-
TGTGCCTCCTCGAGGGGGCGGGTTGGCTACACCTTC
CASSRGRVGYTF
>TRBJ1-2|TRBD1|14|TRBV28|-
TGTGCCAGCAGCCTACAGGGGTTATCTGGTGGCTACACCTTC
CASSLQGLSGGYTF
>TRBJ1-4|TRBD1|12|TRBV12-3/TRBV12-4|few
TGTGCCAGCAGTTTAGGGACAGGGAAACTGTTTTTT
CASSLGTGKLFF
>TRBJ1-3|-|14|TRBV19|-
TGTGCCAGTAGTATCAGGGAACGGGGAAACACCATATATTTT
CASSIRERGNTIYF
>TRBJ1-1|TRBD1|15|TRBV5-1|-
TGCGCCAGCAAAGGACAGGGTTTATTGGACACTGAAGCTTTCTTT
CASKGQGLLDTEAFF
>TRBJ2-5|TRBD1|15|TRBV5-1|-
TGCGCCAGCAGCTTGAACAGGGGGCTATTGGAGACCCAGTACTTC
CASSLNRGLLETQYF
>TRBJ1-2|-|14|TRBV19|-
TGTGCCAGCTCCCGGACAGTCACTAACTATGGCTACACCTTC
CASSRTVTNYGYTF
>TRBJ2-5|TRBD1|17|TRBV11-3|-
TGTGCCAGCAGCTTAGGTCCCGGGACAGGGGCGCGTGAGACCCAGTACTTC
CASSLGPGTGARETQYF
>TRBJ1-4|-|13|TRBV13|-
TGTGCCAGCAGCTTAGTAGGCGGTGAAAAACTGTTTTTT
CASSLVGGEKLFF
>TRBJ1-3|TRBD1|17|TRBV7-6|once
TGTGCCAGCAGCTTAGTCAGGGGGCACCGACCTGGAAACACCATATATTTT
CASSLVRGHRPGNTIYF
>TRBJ2-6|-|14|TRBV5-1|-
TGCGCCAGCAGCCCGACAGCTGGGGCCAACGTCCTGACTTTC
CASSPTAGANVLTF
>TRBJ2-3|-|13|TRBV3-1/TRBV3-2|-
TGTGCCAGCAGCCAAGCGGCCGGGAGTACGCAGTATTTT
CASSQAAGSTQYF
>TRBJ2-5|-|16|TRBV6-1|-
TGTGCCAGCAGTGATCAAAGAAGCCCGTACCAAGAGACCCAGTACTTC
CASSDQRSPYQETQYF
>TRBJ1-2|TRBD1|17|TRBV19|-
TGTGCCAGTAGTCCCCCTCGGGAACGGGACAGACAGAATGGCTACACCTTC
CASSPPRERDRQNGYTF
>TRBJ1-4|TRBD1|16|TRBV18|-
TGTGCCAGCTCACCACCGAGTTACAGGGGTAATGAAAAACTGTTTTTT
CASSPPSYRGNEKLFF
>TRBJ1-2|TRBD1|16|TRBV5-1|-
TGCGCCAGCAGCTTGACCTTGCGGACAGGGGCCTATGGCTACACCTTC
CASSLTLRTGAYGYTF
>TRBJ1-1|TRBD1|13|TRBV12-3/TRBV12-4|-
TGTGCCAGCAGCTTACAGGGGGACACTGAAGCTTTCTTT
CASSLQGDTEAFF
>TRBJ2-4|-|14|TRBV5-1|-
TGCGCCAGCAGCTTGCAGGGAGGTAAAAACATTCAGTACTTC
CASSLQGGKNIQYF
>TRBJ2-3|TRBD2|19|TRBV10-1|-
TGCGCCAGCAGTGAGTCGACTAGCGGGGGCCCTACTAGCACAGATACGCAGTATTTT
CASSESTSGGPTSTDTQYF
>TRBJ2-1|TRBD2|15|TRBV7-3|-
TGTGCCAGCAGCTACCCTAGCGGGAGGGCCAATGAGCAGTTCTTC
CASSYPSGRANEQFF
>TRBJ2-3|-|15|TRBV6-5|-
TGTGCCAGCAGACAGGGACACGCTGGCGCAGATACGCAGTATTTT
CASRQGHAGADTQYF
>TRBJ1-2|-|15|TRBV5-1|few
TGCGCCAGCAGCTCCAGAGACAGATTGAACTATGGCTACACCTTC
CASSSRDRLNYGYTF
>TRBJ1-2|-|13|TRBV12-3/TRBV12-4|once
TGTGCCAGCAGTTATAGGGCAGGGAATGGCTACACCTTC
CASSYRAGNGYTF
>TRBJ2-3|-|14|TRBV24-1|-
TGTGCCACCAGTGATCCCCAGAGCACAGATACGCAGTATTTT
CATSDPQSTDTQYF
>TRBJ2-2|TRBD2|17|TRBV18|-
TGTGCCAGCTCACCACCGGTCCGCGGGAGTGTAACCGGGGAGCTGTTTTTT
CASSPPVRGSVTGELFF
>TRBJ2-1|TRBD1|16|TRBV5-1|-
TGCGCCAGCAGACAACCCGGGACAGGGGCAGTAAATGAGCAGTTCTTC
CASRQPGTGAVNEQFF
>TRBJ2-3|-|13|TRBV18|-
TGTGCCAGCTCACCGCAGGGTACAGATACGCAGTATTTT
CASSPQGTDTQYF
>TRBJ1-5|TRBD1|16|TRBV24-1|-
TGTGCCACCAGTGATCCGACAGGGAATAGCAATCAGCCCCAGCATTTT
CATSDPTGNSNQPQHF
>TRBJ2-3|-|14|TRBV11-3|-
TGTGCCAGCAGCAAAGACAGGCACCCAGATACGCAGTATTTT
CASSKDRHPDTQYF
>TRBJ2-1|TRBD2|18|TRBV7-9|-
TGTGCCAGCACTTCAGTTTCGAGGGGACTAGCGGCGTACAATGAGCAGTTCTTC
CASTSVSRGLAAYNEQFF
>TRBJ1-6|TRBD1|16|TRBV9|-
TGTGCCAGCAGCGCCACCGGACAGGGTAGGCATTCACCCCTCCACTTT
CASSATGQGRHSPLHF
>TRBJ1-5|-|15|TRBV15|-
TGTGCCACCAGCAGAGATTTGGGTACGGGTCAGCCCCAGCATTTT
CATSRDLGTGQPQHF
>TRBJ2-3|-|15|TRBV7-2|-
TGTGCCAGCAGCTTAGACGGGGTCGCGACAGATACGCAGTATTTT
CASSLDGVATDTQYF
>TRBJ2-1|-|16|TRBV7-2|-
TGTGCCAGCAGCGCGCAAAAGACAGTCTACTACAATGAGCAGTTCTTC
CASSAQKTVYYNEQFF